These 7 T cell receptor beta chains came from one sample sequenced in a study of shared clonotypes between healthy human individuals. Only in-frame clones appear in the TCRdb table, and some are missing; sequencing was by immunoSEQ multiplex PCR. The sample includes roughly 520,000 clones, roughly 95% of them seen just once. Input material: naive CD4+ T cells sorted from blood. Indicated subset: CD45RA+ positively selected. The receptor source for this set is a woman aged 25 to 39 in good health.

V is TRBV4-2 and J is TRBJ1-3; TRBD1 matches 10 bases. Trimming cost V 3 bases and J 4 bases; bases outside gene matches: 9. Germline CDR1 LGHNA, CDR2 YNFKEQ. This CDR3 comprises 17 residues. The CDR3 region is CASSQKTGGDFGNTIYF. As DNA, the CDR3 is TGTGCCAGCAGCCAGAAGACAGGGGGCGACTTCGGAAACACCATATATTTT.

The V and J genes are TRBV28 and TRBJ1-3; 9 bases fit TRBD1. The CDR3 sequence is 15 residues long. Germline values: CDR1 MDHEN, CDR2 SYDVKM. After removal of 8 bases from V and 4 bases from J, the junction contained 9 bases not matched to a gene. Here the CDR3 DNA reads TGTGCCAGCGCCCTAGCCGGGACAGGGGGAAACACCATATATTTT. Amino acid sequence: CASALAGTGGNTIYF.

The V call is TRBV19, the J call TRBJ1-3, with 7 nucleotides matching TRBD1. V trimming: 5 bases; J trimming: 10 bases; junction bases outside the gene matches: 8. The CDR3 loop spans 13 amino acids. Germline lookup yields CDR1 LNHDA and CDR2 SQIVND (reference sequence). The CDR3 sequence: CASSPDREKTIYF. Written as DNA, the CDR3 is TGTGCCAGTAGTCCTGACAGGGAGAAGACCATATATTTT.

CDR3 nucleotides: TGTGCCAGCAAGGGACTAGCGGGCGAGCAGTACTTC. This sequence encodes CASKGLAGEQYF. V and J are TRBV27 and TRBJ2-7; 12 positions match TRBD2. Trimming took 7 bases from V and 6 from J; bases not matched to a gene: 1. From germline, CDR1 is MNHEY and CDR2 SMNVEV (reference sequence). CDR3 size: 12 residues.

V is TRBV5-1 and J is TRBJ2-3; 11 bases agree with TRBD2. There are 16 residues in the CDR3. The J segment lost 3 bases and the V segment lost 4 bases, leaving 7 bases of the junction unmatched. CDR1 is SGHRS and CDR2 is YFSETQ in the germline V gene. This CDR3 is CASSEALAGVTDTQYF. CDR3 bases: TGCGCCAGCAGCGAAGCACTAGCGGGAGTGACAGATACGCAGTATTTT.

V and J are TRBV29-1 and TRBJ2-7; 10 bases fit TRBD1. This CDR3 has 16 amino acids. The J segment lost 0 bases and the V segment lost 6 bases, leaving 11 bases of the junction unmatched. Germline CDR1 is SQVTM and CDR2 is ANQGSEA. The CDR3: CSVLPRGQGSSYEQYF. The DNA for the CDR3 is TGCAGCGTCCTCCCCCGGGGACAGGGGAGCTCCTACGAGCAGTACTTC.

This chain links TRBV19 with TRBJ1-3; 8 bases align to TRBD1. The CDR3 is 16 residues long. CDR1 is LNHDA, CDR2 SQIVND, per germline (reference sequence). V was clipped by 9 bases and J by 0 bases; unmatched bases: 10. CDR3: CASSPGTGLSGNTIYF. In nucleotides, the CDR3 is TGTGCCAGCTCCCCCGGGACAGGCCTCTCTGGAAACACCATATATTTT.